The rows below give T cell receptor beta chains drawn from one sample of a study of CD8 T cells in ankylosing spondylitis. TCRdb passed the 5' RACE reads through MiXCR, listing each CDR3 protein once. The sample includes 200,000 or so distinct CDR3 sequences, 13% seen only once; the top ten take 9.5% to 11%. The specimen sequenced was blood, either unsorted or a sorted T cell fraction (not recorded which). The origin of the receptors is a female donor with ankylosing spondylitis or in good health (not recorded which). CDR3s include the opening cysteine and the closing phenylalanine or tryptophan. Each record gives: CDR3 protein, CDR3 DNA, D gene, clone size, J gene, V gene. D genes are given only for firm matches. Only some rows state a clone size, as once, few, many or a class for expanded clones.

CDR3: CAWKGFEAFF
DNA: TGTGCCTGGAAAGGGTTTGAAGCTTTCTTT
D: .
size: few
J: TRBJ1-1
V: TRBV30

CDR3: CSARDYTGYEQFF
DNA: TGCAGTGCTAGAGATTATACGGGTTACGAGCAGTTCTTC
D: .
size: many
J: TRBJ2-1
V: TRBV20-1

CDR3: CAWSVLGRGDTEAFF
DNA: TGTGCCTGGAGTGTATTGGGCAGGGGAGATACTGAAGCTTTCTTT
D: .
size: few
J: TRBJ1-1
V: TRBV30

CDR3: CAWSVWGPLNTEAFF
DNA: TGTGCCTGGAGTGTGTGGGGACCTCTGAACACTGAAGCTTTCTTT
D: .
size: .
J: TRBJ1-1
V: TRBV30

CDR3: CASSFARGSGNNEQFF
DNA: TGTGCCAGCAGTTTCGCTCGCGGGAGTGGGAACAATGAGCAGTTCTTC
D: TRBD2
size: many
J: TRBJ2-1
V: TRBV27

CDR3: CASSHGRVSYNEQFF
DNA: TGTGCCAGCAGCCACGGCAGGGTATCCTACAATGAGCAGTTCTTC
D: .
size: many
J: TRBJ2-1
V: TRBV14

CDR3: CSARAPGIQPQHF
DNA: TGCAGTGCTAGAGCGCCTGGCATTCAGCCCCAGCATTTT
D: .
size: many
J: TRBJ1-5
V: TRBV20-1

CDR3: CASIAGTSGSFSGTDTQYF
DNA: TGTGCCAGCATCGCCGGGACTAGCGGGAGTTTCAGTGGCACAGATACGCAGTATTTT
D: TRBD2
size: many
J: TRBJ2-3
V: TRBV12-3/TRBV12-4

CDR3: CAWRGQGGYNEQFF
DNA: TGTGCCTGGAGGGGACAGGGAGGGTACAATGAGCAGTTCTTC
D: TRBD1
size: few
J: TRBJ2-1
V: TRBV30

CDR3: CASSYSSSYEQFF
DNA: TGTGCCAGCAGTTATTCGTCAAGCTATGAGCAGTTCTTC
D: .
size: many
J: TRBJ2-1
V: TRBV6-2/TRBV6-3

CDR3: CASSSGLAVLTDTQYF
DNA: TGCGCCAGCAGCTCGGGACTAGCGGTACTCACAGATACGCAGTATTTT
D: TRBD2
size: many
J: TRBJ2-3
V: TRBV5-1

CDR3: CASSPRAGAVDEQFF
DNA: TGTGCCAGCAGCCCACGAGCGGGAGCAGTCGATGAGCAGTTCTTC
D: TRBD2
size: .
J: TRBJ2-1
V: TRBV7-2

CDR3: CASSLSLATYEQYF
DNA: TGTGCCAGCAGCTTATCACTAGCTACCTACGAGCAGTACTTC
D: .
size: .
J: TRBJ2-7
V: TRBV7-2

CDR3: CASSSAGTGVNYGYTF
DNA: TGCGCCAGCAGCTCCGCCGGGACAGGGGTTAACTATGGCTACACCTTC
D: TRBD1
size: few
J: TRBJ1-2
V: TRBV5-1

CDR3: CASSGHLSSNQPQHF
DNA: TGTGCCAGCAGTGGTCACTTATCGAGCAATCAGCCCCAGCATTTT
D: .
size: many
J: TRBJ1-5
V: TRBV12-3/TRBV12-4

CDR3: CSASGGVSNQPQHF
DNA: TGCAGTGCTAGCGGGGGAGTTAGTAATCAGCCCCAGCATTTT
D: .
size: many
J: TRBJ1-5
V: TRBV20-1

CDR3: CASSFGRNYEQYF
DNA: TGTGCCAGCAGCTTCGGACGGAACTACGAGCAGTACTTC
D: .
size: many
J: TRBJ2-7
V: TRBV5-5

CDR3: CASMGGVDEQFF
DNA: TGTGCCAGCATGGGGGGGGTGGATGAGCAGTTCTTC
D: TRBD2
size: many
J: TRBJ2-1
V: TRBV12-3/TRBV12-4

CDR3: CASSLVPDREQYF
DNA: TGCGCCAGCAGCTTGGTACCCGACAGAGAGCAGTACTTC
D: .
size: few
J: TRBJ2-7
V: TRBV5-1

CDR3: CASSVVEGVGYTF
DNA: TGTGCCAGCAGCGTAGTCGAAGGGGTCGGCTACACCTTC
D: .
size: many
J: TRBJ1-2
V: TRBV9

CDR3: CAISGGTGFGEQYF
DNA: TGTGCCATCAGTGGGGGGACAGGGTTCGGTGAGCAGTACTTC
D: TRBD1
size: few
J: TRBJ2-7
V: TRBV10-3

CDR3: CASSTGGSYKNEQFF
DNA: TGCGCCAGCAGCACGGGGGGCTCCTATAAAAATGAGCAGTTCTTC
D: .
size: many
J: TRBJ2-1
V: TRBV5-1

CDR3: CASSQGQASGNQPQHF
DNA: TGTGCCAGCAGCCAAGGACAGGCCTCGGGCAATCAGCCCCAGCATTTT
D: .
size: many
J: TRBJ1-5
V: TRBV4-2

CDR3: CSAREPLAGVQEDEQFF
DNA: TGCAGTGCTAGAGAACCTCTAGCGGGAGTTCAGGAGGATGAGCAGTTCTTC
D: TRBD2
size: .
J: TRBJ2-1
V: TRBV20-1

CDR3: CASRHDRTGDQPQHF
DNA: TGTGCCAGCAGACACGACAGAACCGGCGATCAGCCCCAGCATTTT
D: .
size: few
J: TRBJ1-5
V: TRBV7-2

CDR3: CASSLTAVTDTQYF
DNA: TGTGCCAGCAGCTTGACAGCGGTCACAGATACGCAGTATTTT
D: .
size: many
J: TRBJ2-3
V: TRBV7-3

CDR3: CASRLRGNNEQFF
DNA: TGCGCCAGCCGCTTAAGAGGGAACAATGAGCAGTTCTTC
D: .
size: many
J: TRBJ2-1
V: TRBV5-1

CDR3: CASSHVLGGTGSSYNSPLHF
DNA: TGTGCCAGCAGTCACGTTTTAGGTGGGACGGGGAGCTCCTATAATTCACCCCTCCACTTT
D: .
size: many
J: TRBJ1-6
V: TRBV12-3/TRBV12-4

CDR3: CASSFPAMNEQYF
DNA: TGTGCCAGCAGCTTCCCTGCTATGAACGAGCAGTACTTC
D: .
size: many
J: TRBJ2-7
V: TRBV7-2

CDR3: CSVVNLLHSYEQYF
DNA: TGCAGCGTTGTCAATTTGCTACACTCCTACGAGCAGTACTTC
D: .
size: many
J: TRBJ2-7
V: TRBV29-1

CDR3: CASSLEGLTDTQYF
DNA: TGTGCCAGCAGCTTAGAGGGACTCACAGATACGCAGTATTTT
D: .
size: many
J: TRBJ2-3
V: TRBV7-9

CDR3: CASSLVKNYEQYF
DNA: TGTGCCAGCAGCTTAGTGAAGAACTACGAGCAGTACTTC
D: .
size: .
J: TRBJ2-7
V: TRBV11-2

CDR3: CASSLVGVGLREQYF
DNA: TGTGCCAGCAGTTTAGTAGGAGTGGGGTTGAGAGAGCAGTACTTC
D: .
size: many
J: TRBJ2-7
V: TRBV12-3/TRBV12-4

CDR3: CASSLETGGSQPQHF
DNA: TGTGCCAGCAGTTTAGAGACAGGGGGGAGTCAGCCCCAGCATTTT
D: TRBD1
size: many
J: TRBJ1-5
V: TRBV12-3/TRBV12-4

CDR3: CSARGLAVYNEQFF
DNA: TGCAGTGCTAGAGGGCTAGCGGTTTACAATGAGCAGTTCTTC
D: TRBD2
size: .
J: TRBJ2-1
V: TRBV20-1

CDR3: CATHDSNRDEQFF
DNA: TGTGCCACCCACGACTCGAACCGGGATGAGCAGTTCTTC
D: .
size: many
J: TRBJ2-1
V: TRBV10-3

CDR3: CSAPGTSGYEQYF
DNA: TGCAGTGCGCCCGGGACTAGCGGCTACGAGCAGTACTTC
D: TRBD2
size: many
J: TRBJ2-7
V: TRBV20-1